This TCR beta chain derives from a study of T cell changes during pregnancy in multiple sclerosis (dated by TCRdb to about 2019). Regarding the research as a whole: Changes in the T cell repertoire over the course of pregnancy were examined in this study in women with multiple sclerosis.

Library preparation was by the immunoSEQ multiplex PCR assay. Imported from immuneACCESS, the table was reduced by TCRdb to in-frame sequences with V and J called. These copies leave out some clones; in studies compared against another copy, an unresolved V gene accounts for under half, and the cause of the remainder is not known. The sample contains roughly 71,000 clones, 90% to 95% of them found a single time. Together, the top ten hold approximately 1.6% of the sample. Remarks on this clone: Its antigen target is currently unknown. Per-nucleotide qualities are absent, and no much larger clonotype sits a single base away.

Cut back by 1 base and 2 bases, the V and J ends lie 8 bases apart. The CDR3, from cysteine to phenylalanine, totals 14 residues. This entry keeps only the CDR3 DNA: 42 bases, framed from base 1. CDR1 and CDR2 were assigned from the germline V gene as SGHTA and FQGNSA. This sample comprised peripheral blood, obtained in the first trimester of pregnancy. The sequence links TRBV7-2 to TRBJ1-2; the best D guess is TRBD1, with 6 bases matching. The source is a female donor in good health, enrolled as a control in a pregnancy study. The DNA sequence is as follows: TGTGCCAGCAGCTTAGAAGGACAGAACTATGGCTACACCTTC. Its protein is CASSLEGQNYGYTF.